This note documents a single T cell receptor beta chain sequence. Among the donors, all were healthy bone marrow donors. These data are taken from a study of cytomegalovirus exposure and HLA in healthy donors. Study at large: There were 300 to 400 genotyped donors. Of these, roughly 80% fell in the genetic ancestry cluster associated with self-reported Caucasian donors.

With 60 Vbeta and 13 Jbeta primers, the PCR was carried out. Measured with immunoSEQ multiplex PCR; TCRdb has only the in-frame clones, and not every one. Of over 130,000 clones detected, over 65% appear once; the ten largest clones hold 2% to 3%. The V segment lost 6 bases and the J segment 6 bases; nucleotides outside the gene matches: 8. CDR3 size: 14 residues. CDR1 and CDR2 from the germline V gene are MNHEY and SVGAGI. Sample: PBMCs. V is TRBV6-5 and J is TRBJ2-1; 7 nucleotides match TRBD1. The origin of this receptor is a male donor in good health and CMV-seronegative. For the CDR3, the DNA is TGTGCCAGCAGGTCAGGGGGAATGGGCAATGAGCAGTTCTTC. This gives the protein CASRSGGMGNEQFF.